This T cell receptor (beta chain) was captured by sequencing in a study of T cells in Graves' hyperthyroidism and ophthalmopathy (dated by TCRdb to the late 2010s). In terms of the full investigation: To identify TCR V-J signatures that set the groups apart, the researchers used a discovery cohort of about a hundred patients, made up of under 50 with Graves' ophthalmopathy and about 60 with stable Graves' hyperthyroidism. The study also compared thyroid tissue and blood T-cell repertoires from roughly 6 Graves' hyperthyroidism patients. The paper describes TCR Vbeta CDR3 sequencing of some 130 peripheral blood samples, made up of around 41 ophthalmopathy patients, around 73 hyperthyroidism patients and approximately 17 progressor patients. Prospective prediction of ophthalmopathy was tested in an independent validation cohort of fewer than 20 hyperthyroidism patients and 17 patients who later progressed to ophthalmopathy. The 80 to 100 discovery patients were randomly divided into training and test sets at a 7:3 ratio. Following sampling, methimazole starting at 30 mg daily was given to hyperthyroidism patients, and high-dose intravenous methylprednisolone was given to ophthalmopathy patients. Overall results and qualifications from the work: No statistical method was used to set the sample size in advance, and investigators knew the group allocation. In cross-validation, a model built on a 13 V-J signature told ophthalmopathy apart from stable hyperthyroidism with approximately 90% sensitivity and approximately 81% specificity, and in testing the same model reached 80%/75%. In validation, progression to ophthalmopathy was predicted by the model with 70% to 71% sensitivity and roughly 76% specificity, a median of approximately 6.5 months before onset. Blood samples also contained most of the expanded thyroid clonotypes (frequency above 0.001), which suggests that blood repertoires may reflect thyroid immune responses.

To note about this clonotype: Its binding antigen is unknown. No base qualities exist here, and no much larger clone lies one base off it.

The study excluded patients with uncontrolled infections, other autoimmune diseases, pregnancy or lactation. Diagnoses relied on clinical symptoms, serum thyroxine and TRAb, thyroid ultrasound and orbital computed tomography. Trizol reagent was used to extract total RNA, and RNA quality was then checked on an Agilent 2100 Bioanalyzer. The TCR beta CDR3 regions were amplified from the RNA transcripts. The TCR CDR3 was subjected to a first round of RT-PCR using the HTBI primer set and the Qiagen OneStep RT-PCR kit. The libraries were constructed in a second round of multiplex PCR and then size-selected and purified. Libraries were sequenced paired-end with 100 bp reads on an Illumina HiSeq2000. Per the source publication's procedure: SOAPnuke was used to process the raw data, throwing out any read that contained adapters or uncalled bases, had a mean Phred below 15, or lacked an exact constant-primer or identifier match. High-quality paired reads were merged using COPE v1.2.5, and each unique nucleotide sequence was defined as a clonotype. Clonotypes were aligned to IMGT TRBV, TRBD and TRBJ reference segments using MiTCR v1.1. Analysis was restricted to V-J combinations with a frequency above 0.0001, which covered roughly 99% of repertoires. The TCS score was defined as F50 (clonal expansion) divided by E x V (chaos), with BLOSUM62-based TCRdist calculated between CDR3 peptides within each V-J. Welch's t-statistics and random forest reduced several hundred V-J features to under 15, which were used in a naive Bayes classifier (R e1071). Thyroid-blood repertoire similarity was quantified with the Morisita-Horn index. TCRdb reworked the public reads: Q25 trimming with fastp, MiXCR clone assembly, productive beta chains retained. A single entry per CDR3 protein holds the most common genes and DNA from its merged rows. TCRdb, not the original authors, processed these V and J calls. For this sample the table gives 480,000 or so distinct CDR3 sequences, of which 40% to 50% were detected only once. The ten most abundant clones make up about two fifths of the sample.

This sequence originates from an adult woman with Graves' disease, either hyperthyroidism or ophthalmopathy (not recorded which). The material sequenced was peripheral blood or thyroid tissue (not recorded which).

The CDR3 in this case is CASSEFAHEQYF. The nucleotide sequence is given as TGTGCCAGCAGTGAATTTGCCCACGAGCAGTACTTC. The rearranged chain carries TRBV25-1 and TRBJ2-7; too little of a D gene remains to name it. CDR1 and CDR2 (MGHDK, SYGVNS) derive from the germline V gene. The CDR3 has 12 amino acids, counting the end cysteine and phenylalanine. The only DNA kept is the CDR3, 36 bases in frame from the first base. The V end loses 1 base and the J end loses 5 bases, and a stretch of 6 bases separates them.